This T cell receptor (beta chain) was identified in a study of T cells in Graves' hyperthyroidism and ophthalmopathy (dated by TCRdb to between 2019 and 2020). Looking at the study overall: Peripheral blood was collected at initial diagnosis, before any treatment. The 100 or so discovery patients were divided at random into training and test sets in a 7:3 ratio. In addition, the study compared T-cell repertoires in thyroid tissue and in blood from six Graves' hyperthyroidism patients. Whether ophthalmopathy could be predicted prospectively was tested in an independent validation cohort made up of some 20 hyperthyroidism patients plus 17 patients who later progressed to ophthalmopathy. After blood sampling, hyperthyroidism patients were treated with methimazole at a starting dose of 30 mg daily, and ophthalmopathy patients were treated with high-dose intravenous methylprednisolone. The paper describes TCR Vbeta CDR3 sequencing of about 140 peripheral blood samples, made up of roughly 45 ophthalmopathy patients, some 76 hyperthyroidism patients and approximately 17 progressor patients. To identify distinguishing TCR V-J signatures, a discovery cohort of about 100 patients was used, comprising 43 with Graves' ophthalmopathy and some 60 with stable Graves' hyperthyroidism. Summary of the overall study and its limitations: Sample size was not statistically predetermined, and investigators were not blinded to group allocation. Most expanded thyroid clonotypes (frequency above 0.001) were also detected in blood, suggesting blood repertoires may reflect thyroid immune responses. During validation, the model predicted progression to ophthalmopathy a median of roughly 7.1 months ahead of onset, with almost 71% sensitivity and 72% to 80% specificity. A 13 V-J signature model separated ophthalmopathy from stable hyperthyroidism, with over 85% sensitivity and just under 84% specificity in cross-validation and 80%/75% in testing.

Trimming takes 3 bases from V and 2 bases from J, and the germline ends sit 14 bases apart. As encoded in the germline V gene, CDR1 is MRHNA while CDR2 is SNTAGT. The CDR3, from cysteine to phenylalanine, totals 15 residues. The retained sequence is limited to the CDR3, 45 bases, with the frame set at the first base. A note on this clonotype: Its antigen is unknown. No base quality values were provided; no much bigger clone lies one nucleotide off.

The TCR beta CDR3 regions were amplified from the RNA transcripts. For the first round of RT-PCR on the TCR CDR3, the HTBI primer set was used together with the Qiagen OneStep RT-PCR kit. Libraries were constructed in a second round of multiplex PCR, after which size selection and purification were performed. Paired-end sequencing of the libraries was performed with 100 bp reads on an Illumina HiSeq2000. Under the source paper's analysis protocol: SOAPnuke was used to process the raw data, with reads discarded if the reads contained adapters or uncalled bases, had a mean Phred below 15, or lacked an exact constant-primer or identifier match. High-quality paired reads were merged with COPE v1.2.5, and unique nucleotide sequences were defined as clonotypes. MiTCR v1.1 was used to align the clonotypes against IMGT TRBV, TRBD and TRBJ reference segments. The analysis was restricted to V-J combinations with a frequency above 0.0001, which together covered 98% to 99.2% of the repertoires. A TCS score was defined as the ratio between F50 (clonal expansion) and ExV (chaos), using BLOSUM62-based TCRdist between CDR3 peptides within each V-J. Welch's t-statistics and random forest reduced several hundred V-J features to roughly 13, which were used in a naive Bayes classifier (R e1071). TCRdb reprocessing: public reads trimmed at Q25 with fastp, clones called with MiXCR, in-frame beta chains kept. Rows are unified per CDR3 protein, each entry keeping the most common DNA and genes. The V and J calls and clone size are TCRdb's, not the authors'. The sample table contains around 520,000 distinct CDR3 sequences; only one count was recorded for roughly a quarter of them. The top ten clonotypes cover about 11% of the sample.

Moderately to severely active disease, a Clinical Activity Score of at least 3, a NOSPECS grade of at least 4, and a duration under 3 months were present in ophthalmopathy patients. Patients with uncontrolled infections, other autoimmune diseases, pregnancy or lactation were excluded. Diagnoses were based on clinical symptoms, serum thyroxine and TRAb, thyroid ultrasound and orbital computed tomography. PBMCs were separated from roughly 10 ml of fresh peripheral blood using Ficoll-Paque density gradient centrifugation. Total RNA was extracted using Trizol reagent, and RNA quality was assessed on an Agilent 2100 Bioanalyzer.

The rearranged segments are TRBV6-4 and TRBJ2-7; matching of 7 bases hints at TRBD2 as the D gene. The clonotype comes from a woman in her thirties with Graves' ophthalmopathy. The sequenced sample consisted of blood. CDR3 protein: CASSEGEGGTYEQYF. The sequenced DNA is TGTGCCAGCAGTGAGGGGGAGGGGGGCACCTACGAGCAGTACTTC.